This passage covers 30 T cell receptor beta chains from one sample sequenced in a study of blood T cell repertoires in COVID-19. The table came from immunoSEQ multiplex PCR; TCRdb's copy has only in-frame clones and leaves some out. The sample records 280,000 or so clones, about four fifths being singletons. Sequencing was performed on peripheral blood. These receptors were collected from a woman aged 50 to 65 who had recovered from COVID-19.

This clone was seen a few times. The rearrangement joins TRBV27 to TRBJ1-6, with D uncertain. CDR1 is MNHEY and CDR2 is SMNVEV in the germline V gene (reference sequence). The CDR3 spans 13 residues. Deletions cut 10 bases from V and 9 bases from J, with 16 bases between. The DNA of the CDR3 is TGTGCCACCAGCGGATTCCCAGGTTCACCCCTCCACTTT. Translated: CATSGFPGSPLHF.

The rearrangement uses TRBV19 and TRBJ1-2; D perhaps matches TRBD1 (6 bases). CDR3 length: 12 residues. V lost 10 bases and J 4 bases, leaving 13 bases between the germline ends. Germline CDR1 reads LNHDA; CDR2 reads SQIVND (reference sequence). For the CDR3, the DNA is TGTGCCACCTGGACAGCCGGCTATGGCTACACCTTC. Protein product: CATWTAGYGYTF.

This clone was observed a handful of times. The V gene is TRBV28, the J gene TRBJ1-5; the D gene is possibly TRBD1 (6 bases). The CDR3 length is 14 residues. V dropped 5 bases and J dropped 1 base, with 9 bases sitting between them. Germline V gene data show CDR1 as MDHEN and CDR2 as SYDVKM. The CDR3 loop reads CASSLTGSNQPQHF. The CDR3 DNA sequence: TGTGCCAGCAGTCTCACAGGGAGCAATCAGCCCCAGCATTTT.

The rearrangement uses TRBV21-1 and TRBJ1-5. TRBV21-1 is a pseudogene segment. CDR3 length: 16 amino acids. The CDR3 reads CASSKVDLPDDQPQHF. The CDR3 coding sequence is TGTGCCAGCAGCAAAGTCGACTTGCCAGACGATCAGCCCCAGCATTTT.

This chain joins TRBV6-5 and TRBJ2-3; D is perhaps TRBD2 (6 bases). V was trimmed by 3 bases and J by 5 bases, leaving 15 bases between them. This CDR3 is built from 15 residues. CDR1 is MNHEY, CDR2 SVGAGI, per germline. The CDR3 region is CASSYFGGKGDTQYF. CDR3 nucleotides: TGTGCCAGCAGTTATTTCGGAGGGAAGGGAGATACGCAGTATTTT.

The chain has TRBV2 and TRBJ1-4; 7 nucleotides agree with TRBD1. This CDR3 has 18 amino acids. The V gene's germline CDR1 is SNHLY and CDR2 FYNNEI. J was trimmed by 0 bases and V by 6 bases; bases with no gene match: 13. DNA of the CDR3: TGTGCCAGCAGCCTTTTCGACAGGGCCTCTGCAACTAATGAAAAACTGTTTTTT. It is translated as CASSLFDRASATNEKLFF.

This chain's CDR3 is CASASGQGSSGANVLTF. CDR3 coding DNA: TGTGCCAGTGCATCTGGGCAGGGGTCCTCCGGGGCCAACGTCCTGACTTTC. V and J are TRBV19 and TRBJ2-6; maybe TRBD1 (6 bases). The germline gives CDR1 LNHDA, CDR2 SQIVND (reference sequence). Trimming pared 8 bases from V and 4 bases from J, leaving 21 bases between. The CDR3 is 17 amino acids.

The rearrangement uses TRBV9 and TRBJ2-5, with 16 nucleotides matching TRBD2. The CDR3 is 19 amino acids. Trimming removed 3 bases from V and 5 bases from J; junction bases left unmatched: 13. Germline CDR1 and CDR2: SGDLS and YYNGEE. The CDR3 region has the DNA TGTGCCAGCAGCGGAACCGGGACTAGCGGGGGGGCGGATATGGAGACCCAGTACTTC. This sequence encodes CASSGTGTSGGADMETQYF.

The chain recombines TRBV7-2 with TRBJ2-2, with D tentatively TRBD2 (5 bases). Between the trimmed V and J ends, which lost 5 bases and 0 bases, there was a span of 16 bases. The CDR3 loop spans 17 amino acids. CDR1 is SGHTA and CDR2 is FQGNSA in the germline V gene. The CDR3 is CASSPRAARANTGELFF. In DNA form, the CDR3 reads TGTGCCAGCAGCCCGAGGGCCGCCCGCGCGAACACCGGGGAGCTGTTTTTT. The full variable domain, with the rest looked up from reference TRBV7-2 and TRBJ2-2, is GAGVSQSPSNKVTEKGKDVELRCDPISGHTALYWYRQSLGQGLEFLIYFQGNSAPDKSGLPSDRFSAERTGGSVSTLTIQRTQQEDSAVYLCASSPRAARANTGELFFGEGSRLTVL.

This chain joins TRBV6-6 and TRBJ2-7; 7 bases agree with TRBD1. Per the germline V gene, CDR1 is MNHNY and CDR2 is SVGAGI (reference sequence). This CDR3 comprises 14 residues. V lost 5 bases to trimming and J lost 4 bases; unmatched junction nucleotides: 8. The CDR3 sequence: CASSPGQLRYEQYF. The CDR3 nucleotides read TGTGCCAGCAGTCCGGGACAGCTTAGGTACGAGCAGTACTTC.

The chain combines TRBV4-3 with TRBJ2-6, with TRBD2 as a possible D gene (5 bases). The germline gives CDR1 LGHNA, CDR2 YSLEER. V shed 1 base and J shed 2 bases, with 6 bases lying between them. This CDR3 is 15 amino acids long. CDR3 residues: CASSQVGTGANVLTF. Written as DNA, the CDR3 is TGCGCCAGCAGCCAAGTCGGGACTGGGGCCAACGTCCTGACTTTC.

This chain uses TRBV7-2 with TRBJ2-5, with D possibly matching TRBD2 (6 bases). The germline V gene has CDR1 SGHTA and CDR2 FQGNSA. Trimming shortened V by 5 bases and J by 4 bases, and 14 bases separated the two germline ends. CDR3 length: 14 amino acids. The CDR3 DNA reads TGTGCCAGCAGCCGTCAGGGAGGAGGAGAGACCCAGTACTTC. Protein product: CASSRQGGGETQYF.

This clone appeared a few times. The CDR3 DNA sequence: TGTGCCACCTCCTGGGGGACAGATAATTCACCCCTCCACTTT. Translating gives CATSWGTDNSPLHF. J is TRBJ1-6 and V is TRBV19; 7 bases are shared with TRBD1. Germline CDR1 is LNHDA and CDR2 is SQIVND (reference sequence). J gave up 5 bases and V 10 bases, and 8 bases lay outside the gene matches. This CDR3 is 14 amino acids long. Variable domain in full (rest from reference TRBV19 and TRBJ1-6): DGGITQSPKYLFRKEGQNVTLSCEQNLNHDAMYWYRQDPGQGLRLIYYSQIVNDFQKGDIAEGYSVSREKKESFPLTVTSAQKNPTAFYLCATSWGTDNSPLHFGNGTRLTVT.

About this clone itself: Since a much larger clone is just one base distant, this may be a read error. The V gene is TRBV7-2, the J gene TRBJ2-5; D is uncertain. The CDR3 runs to 12 residues. Trimming left V 6 bases short and J 0 bases short, with 5 bases between. CDR1 is SGHTA, CDR2 FQGNSA, per germline. Written as DNA, the CDR3 is TGTGCCAGCAGTGCGTACCAAGAGACCCAGTACTTC. This sequence encodes CASSAYQETQYF.

The chain has TRBV4-3 and TRBJ1-2; D is perhaps TRBD1 (5 bases). The V and J ends lost 0 bases and 12 bases respectively, with 20 bases between them. The CDR3 sequence is 15 residues long. Germline loops: CDR1 LGHNA, CDR2 YSLEER. For the CDR3, the DNA is TGCGCCAGCAGCCAAGATCTAAGAAGCAGGAGGGGTCACACCTTC. Protein: CASSQDLRSRRGHTF.

J is TRBJ2-7 and V is TRBV18; D remains ambiguous. Germline lookup yields CDR1 KGHSH and CDR2 LQKENI. Trimming removed 2 bases from V and 3 bases from J, with 11 bases in between. The CDR3 contains 14 residues. CDR3 amino acids: CASSPSVTGYEQYF. The CDR3 region has the DNA TGTGCCAGCTCACCAAGTGTGACGGGCTACGAGCAGTACTTC. The full variable domain, with the rest looked up from reference TRBV18 and TRBJ2-7, is NAGVMQNPRHLVRRRGQEARLRCSPMKGHSHVYWYRQLPEEGLKFMVYLQKENIIDESGMPKERFSAEFPKEGPSILRIQQVVRGDSAAYFCASSPSVTGYEQYFGPGTRLTVT.

The V gene is TRBV7-9, the J gene TRBJ1-2, with a weak D call TRBD1 (6 bases). Trimming left V 4 bases short and J 4 bases short, with 16 bases between. This CDR3 is built from 15 residues. Per germline, CDR1 SEHNR and CDR2 FQNEAQ (reference sequence). The CDR3 DNA sequence: TGTGCCAGCAGCTCCGGACAGCCCACCGCCTATGGCTACACCTTC. Translation gives CASSSGQPTAYGYTF. Full variable domain (missing parts from reference TRBV7-9 and TRBJ1-2): DTGVSQNPRHKITKRGQNVTFRCDPISEHNRLYWYRQTLGQGPEFLTYFQNEAQLEKSRLLSDRFSAERPKGSFSTLEIQRTEQGDSAMYLCASSSGQPTAYGYTFGSGTRLTVV.

The chain has TRBV11-3 and TRBJ2-1; 10 bases line up with TRBD2. The CDR3 totals 16 residues. Germline CDR1 reads SGHNT; CDR2 reads YENEEA. Trimming removed 1 base from V and 10 bases from J; junction bases left unmatched: 10. The CDR3 here is CASSLGGLAGEKEQFF. CDR3 bases: TGTGCCAGCAGCTTAGGTGGGCTAGCGGGAGAAAAGGAGCAGTTCTTC.

V and J are TRBV18 and TRBJ2-3, with 13 bases matching TRBD2. The germline gives CDR1 KGHSH, CDR2 LQKENI. The CDR3 consists of 15 residues. J lost 5 bases, V lost 2 bases, and 1 base had no gene match. The CDR3 region has the DNA TGTGCCAGCTCACCAACTAGCGGGAGGGGAGATACGCAGTATTTT. This translates into CASSPTSGRGDTQYF. Combining the CDR3 with reference TRBV18 and TRBJ2-3 gives the whole variable domain NAGVMQNPRHLVRRRGQEARLRCSPMKGHSHVYWYRQLPEEGLKFMVYLQKENIIDESGMPKERFSAEFPKEGPSILRIQQVVRGDSAAYFCASSPTSGRGDTQYFGPGTRLTVL.

This chain joins TRBV4-3 and TRBJ2-2; D gene unclear. Germline V gene sequence: CDR1 LGHNA, CDR2 YSLEER. The ends were cut back, 2 bases at V and 8 bases at J, with 6 bases in the middle. The CDR3 sequence is 12 residues long. The CDR3 DNA reads as TGCGCCAGCAGCCAATTTCAAGGGGAGCTGTTTTTT. The encoded protein is CASSQFQGELFF.

The CDR3 DNA reads TGTGCCAGCAGTCCCGGGACACCCCATGAAGCTTTCTTT. It translates to CASSPGTPHEAFF. The rearrangement uses TRBV6-2 or TRBV6-3 and TRBJ1-1; D possibly corresponds to TRBD1 (6 bases). The CDR3 is 13 residues long. Germline V gene data show CDR1 as MNHEY and CDR2 as SVGEGT. V was trimmed by 5 bases and J by 7 bases, leaving 14 bases between them.

The CDR3 region has the DNA TGTGCCCGGGATAATAGCTCCTATAATTCACCCCTCCACTTT. As protein: CARDNSSYNSPLHF. The chain couples TRBV6-9 to TRBJ1-6; unclear D gene. Trimming removed 11 bases at V and 0 bases at J, with 11 bases between. Germline values: CDR1 MNHGY, CDR2 SVAAGI. The CDR3 is made up of 14 amino acids.

For the CDR3, the DNA is TGTGCCAGTAGCAAGGATCCGGGACAGGAGAACACTGAAGCTTTCTTT. It specifies CASSKDPGQENTEAFF. This chain links TRBV19 with TRBJ1-1; TRBD1 matches 8 bases. Germline V gene data show CDR1 as LNHDA and CDR2 as SQIVND (reference sequence). This CDR3 contains 16 residues. The V segment lost 6 bases and the J segment 1 base; nucleotides outside the gene matches: 10.

The chain links TRBV28 to TRBJ1-1; D gene unclear. Between the trimmed V and J ends, which lost 7 bases and 6 bases, there was a span of 21 bases. The CDR3 totals 15 residues. CDR1 is MDHEN, CDR2 SYDVKM, per germline. CDR3 in amino acids: CASTITPRETSEAFF. The CDR3 DNA sequence: TGTGCCAGCACCATAACGCCCCGGGAGACCTCTGAAGCTTTCTTT.

This chain connects TRBV7-3 to TRBJ1-1; 9 positions match TRBD1. V shed 5 bases, J shed 4 bases, and the junction held 5 bases outside the gene matches. The CDR3 totals 14 residues. Germline assignment: CDR1 SGHTA and CDR2 FQGTGA. As DNA, the CDR3 is TGTGCCAGCAGCGCCGGGACAGGGAGCACTGAAGCTTTCTTT. This codes for CASSAGTGSTEAFF.

V usage is TRBV28 and J usage is TRBJ2-1; D gene ambiguous. The CDR3 length is 11 residues. Germline CDR1 reads MDHEN; CDR2 reads SYDVKM. Trimming stripped 4 bases from V and 10 bases from J, with 8 bases between. CDR3 sequence reads: CASSSLQEQFF. The CDR3 DNA is TGTGCCAGCAGTTCGCTTCAGGAGCAGTTCTTC.

The CDR3 loop is CASSQALAGGVETQYF. The DNA of the CDR3 is TGTGCCAGCAGCCAAGCGCTAGCGGGAGGTGTAGAGACCCAGTACTTC. V usage is TRBV4-2 and J usage is TRBJ2-5, with TRBD2 identical over 11 bases. This CDR3 is built from 16 residues. Trimming at V came to 1 base and at J to 4 bases, leaving 5 bases not matched to a gene. CDR1 and CDR2 (germline): LGHNA, YNFKEQ.

In this sample, this clone turned up many times. The chain is built from TRBV6-5 and TRBJ1-2; D is ambiguous. The CDR3 is 13 residues long. V lost 6 bases to trimming and J lost 6 bases, with 14 bases between them. Germline V gives CDR1 MNHEY, CDR2 SVGAGI. The CDR3 DNA sequence: TGTGCCAGCAGCCGATTGGGAGGGAATGGCTACACCTTC. Its translation is CASSRLGGNGYTF.

V usage is TRBV7-2 and J usage is TRBJ2-1; no clear D. Germline V gene sequence: CDR1 SGHTA, CDR2 FQGNSA. V dropped 6 bases and J dropped 0 bases, with 9 bases sitting between them. This CDR3 spans 14 amino acids. CDR3 amino acids: CASRGTDSYNEQFF. In DNA, the CDR3 is TGTGCCAGCAGAGGAACAGACTCCTACAATGAGCAGTTCTTC.

This clone has a single count. This chain uses TRBV7-9 with TRBJ2-3; 8 bases are a match to TRBD2. CDR1 is SEHNR, CDR2 FQNEAQ, per germline (reference sequence). V was pared by 1 base and J by 4 bases, with 10 bases of the junction left unmatched. There are 17 residues in the CDR3. CDR3 amino acids: CASSLVMHGGAPDTQYF. The CDR3 DNA reads as TGTGCCAGCAGCTTAGTTATGCACGGGGGGGCCCCAGATACGCAGTATTTT. Full variable domain (remainder filled in from reference TRBV7-9 and TRBJ2-3): DTGVSQNPRHKITKRGQNVTFRCDPISEHNRLYWYRQTLGQGPEFLTYFQNEAQLEKSRLLSDRFSAERPKGSFSTLEIQRTEQGDSAMYLCASSLVMHGGAPDTQYFGPGTRLTVL.